The source of this T cell receptor (beta chain) is a study of cytomegalovirus exposure and HLA in healthy donors. This CDR3 spans 12 amino acids. The V end lost 8 bases, the J end lost 2 bases, and 10 bases lay between the germline ends. Germline CDR1 is LNHDA and CDR2 is SQIVND (reference sequence). Amplification used 60 Vbeta primers and 13 Jbeta primers. This table comes from immunoSEQ multiplex PCR, and its TCRdb copy is limited to in-frame clones, with some not included. The sample includes a few hundred thousand clones, around 90% of them seen just once. V and J are TRBV19 and TRBJ2-7; D perhaps matches TRBD1 (5 bases). Sample: PBMCs. The TCR sequence derives from a girl aged 2 to 10 in good health and CMV-seronegative. CDR3 protein: CASGDRAYEQYF. The CDR3 DNA reads TGTGCCAGTGGCGACAGAGCCTACGAGCAGTACTTC.